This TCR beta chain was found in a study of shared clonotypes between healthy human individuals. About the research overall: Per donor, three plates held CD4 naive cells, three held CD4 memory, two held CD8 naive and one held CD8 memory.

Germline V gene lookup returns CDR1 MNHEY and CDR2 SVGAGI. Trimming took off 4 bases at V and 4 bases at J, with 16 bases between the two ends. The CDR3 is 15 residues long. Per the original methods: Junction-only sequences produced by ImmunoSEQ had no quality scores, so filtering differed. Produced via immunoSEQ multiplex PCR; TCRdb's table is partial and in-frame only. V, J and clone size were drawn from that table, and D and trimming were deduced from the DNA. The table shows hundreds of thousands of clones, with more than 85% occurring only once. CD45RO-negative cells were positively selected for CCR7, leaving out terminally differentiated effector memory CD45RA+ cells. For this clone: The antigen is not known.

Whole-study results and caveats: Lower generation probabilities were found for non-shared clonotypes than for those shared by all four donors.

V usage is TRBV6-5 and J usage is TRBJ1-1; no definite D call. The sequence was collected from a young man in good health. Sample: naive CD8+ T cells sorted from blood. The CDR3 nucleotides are TGTGCCAGCAGTTGGAAGGTAGGGTTGGGCACTGAAGCTTTCTTT. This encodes CASSWKVGLGTEAFF.